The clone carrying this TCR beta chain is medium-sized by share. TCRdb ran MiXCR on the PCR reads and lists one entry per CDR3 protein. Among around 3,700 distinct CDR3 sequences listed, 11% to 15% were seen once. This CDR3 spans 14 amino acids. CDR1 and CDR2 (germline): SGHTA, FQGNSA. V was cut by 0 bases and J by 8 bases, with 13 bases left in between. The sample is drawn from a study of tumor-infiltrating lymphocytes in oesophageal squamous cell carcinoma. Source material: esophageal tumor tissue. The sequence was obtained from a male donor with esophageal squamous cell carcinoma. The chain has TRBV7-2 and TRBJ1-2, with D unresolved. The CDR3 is CASSLAHSNKGYTF. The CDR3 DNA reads TGTGCCAGCAGCTTAGCGCACAGCAATAAGGGCTACACCTTC.